The sequence of this T cell receptor beta chain was determined in a study of T cells in Graves' hyperthyroidism and ophthalmopathy. General study results and limits: Ophthalmopathy was predicted by the model a median of approximately six months ahead of onset.

Any patient presenting with uncontrolled infection, other autoimmune disease, pregnancy or lactation was left out. RNA transcripts served as the template for amplifying TCR beta CDR3 regions. With the HTBI primer set, the TCR CDR3 went through a first round of RT-PCR. TCRdb redid the calling of the multiplex PCR reads with MiXCR, one entry per CDR3 protein. The table has roughly 500,000 distinct CDR3 sequences, about 45% seen once. This clonotype was seen many times. Its target is not known. The specimen was peripheral blood or thyroid tissue (not recorded which). The origin of this receptor is an adult woman with Graves' disease, either hyperthyroidism or ophthalmopathy (not recorded which).

In DNA form, the CDR3 reads TGTGCCAGCAGTGAAGTTCGGGGGGAAAGGGAAGCTTTCTTT. Its protein is CASSEVRGEREAFF. J is TRBJ1-1 and V is TRBV25-1; maybe TRBD1 (5 bases). The CDR3 has 14 amino acids. Germline CDR1 MGHDK, CDR2 SYGVNS. V was cut by 2 bases and J by 8 bases, with 15 bases left in between.